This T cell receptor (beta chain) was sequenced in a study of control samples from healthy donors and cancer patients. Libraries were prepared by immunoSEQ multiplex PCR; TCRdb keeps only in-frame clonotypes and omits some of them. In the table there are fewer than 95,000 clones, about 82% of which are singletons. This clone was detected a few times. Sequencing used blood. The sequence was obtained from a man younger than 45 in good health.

The CDR3 loop reads CASSAPRIGKNIQYF. The CDR3 nucleotides are TGCGCCAGCAGTGCCCCTAGGATTGGCAAAAACATTCAGTACTTC. The rearrangement uses TRBV10-2 and TRBJ2-4; D unclear. This CDR3 is 15 amino acids long. Trimming removed 4 bases at V and 3 bases at J, with 13 bases between. Germline values: CDR1 WSHSY, CDR2 SAAADI.